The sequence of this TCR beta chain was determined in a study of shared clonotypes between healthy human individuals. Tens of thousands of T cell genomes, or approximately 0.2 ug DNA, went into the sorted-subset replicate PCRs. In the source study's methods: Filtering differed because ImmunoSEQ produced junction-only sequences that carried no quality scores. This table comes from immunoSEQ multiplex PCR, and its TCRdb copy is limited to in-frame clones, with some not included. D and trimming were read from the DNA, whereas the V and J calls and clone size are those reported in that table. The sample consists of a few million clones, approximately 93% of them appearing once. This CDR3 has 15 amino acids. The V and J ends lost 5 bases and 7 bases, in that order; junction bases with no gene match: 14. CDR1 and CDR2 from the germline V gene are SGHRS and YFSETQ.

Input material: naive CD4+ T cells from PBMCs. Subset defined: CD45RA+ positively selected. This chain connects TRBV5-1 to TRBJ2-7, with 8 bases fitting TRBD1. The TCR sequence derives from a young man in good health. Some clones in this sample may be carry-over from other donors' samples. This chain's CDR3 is CASSSGQGVRVEQYF. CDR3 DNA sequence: TGCGCCAGCAGTTCCGGACAGGGTGTTCGAGTAGAGCAGTACTTC.